The following is a TCR beta chain sequence with its context. The antigen is not known. This record belongs to a study of cytomegalovirus exposure and HLA in healthy donors. General study results and limits: Across donors, sequencing depth was assumed by presence/absence analyses to be roughly uniform.

PCR was performed using 60 Vbeta and 13 Jbeta primers. Data came from immunoSEQ multiplex PCR; TCRdb stores just in-frame clones and leaves some out. The table lists around 200,000 clones, approximately 79% of them singletons. Unmatched junction bases numbered 4, after V lost 3 bases and J lost 5 bases. The length of the CDR3 is 13 residues. CDR1 is SGDLS and CDR2 is YYNGEE in the germline V gene. The source of this sequence is a woman aged 18 to 35 in good health and CMV-seronegative. Material for sequencing was PBMCs. The rearrangement uses TRBV9 and TRBJ1-1; 7 bases line up with TRBD1. CDR3 amino acids: CASSEGAVTEAFF. CDR3 sequence (DNA): TGTGCCAGCAGCGAGGGGGCAGTGACTGAAGCTTTCTTT.